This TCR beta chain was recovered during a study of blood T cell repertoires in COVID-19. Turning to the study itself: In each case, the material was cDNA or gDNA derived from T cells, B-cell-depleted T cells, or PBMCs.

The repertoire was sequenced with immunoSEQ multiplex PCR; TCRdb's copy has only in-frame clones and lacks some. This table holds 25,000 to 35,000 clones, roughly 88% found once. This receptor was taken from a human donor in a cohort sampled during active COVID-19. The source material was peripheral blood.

The CDR3 DNA reads TGTGCTAGTGGTACGACAGGGTTTGTGAGGTCCTACAATGAGCAGTTCTTC. Its protein is CASGTTGFVRSYNEQFF. The chain combines TRBV12-5 with TRBJ2-1, with 7 bases that match TRBD1. J lost 1 base, V lost 5 bases, and 11 bases had no gene match. Germline CDR1 and CDR2: LGHNT and FRNRAP. The CDR3 is made up of 17 amino acids.